Listed below are T cell receptor beta chains from one sample, sequenced in a study of shared clonotypes between healthy human individuals. Some clones are missing from TCRdb's copy, which holds only in-frame ones; the method was immunoSEQ multiplex PCR. Of 2 million to 3 million clones in the sample, over 85% are singletons; the top ten hold roughly 0.15%. Sequences were obtained from naive CD4+ T cells sorted from blood. These receptors all come from a man younger than 35 in good health. The CDR3 runs from the conserved cysteine through the conserved F or W. A D gene is named only where the DNA matches it firmly. Clone size is shown for a subset of rows, as once, few, many or a class of expanded clone.

J gene | D gene | V gene | CDR3 length | clone size | CDR3 DNA | CDR3 protein
TRBJ2-2 | . | TRBV2 | 14 | . | TGTGCCAGCAGGGGAGACGTGAACACCGGGGAGCTGTTTTTT | CASRGDVNTGELFF
TRBJ2-2 | TRBD1 | TRBV7-9 | 14 | . | TGTGCCAGCACCGGGCAGGGGGCGACCGGGGAGCTGTTTTTT | CASTGQGATGELFF
TRBJ2-3 | TRBD1 | TRBV6-4 | 16 | . | TGTGCCAGCAGTGACTCAGCCAGGGGGCGGGCAGATACGCAGTATTTT | CASSDSARGRADTQYF
TRBJ1-1 | . | TRBV5-5 | 15 | . | TGTGCCAGCAGCTTGACAGCAGGGGCGAACACTGAAGCTTTCTTT | CASSLTAGANTEAFF
TRBJ2-7 | TRBD1 | TRBV9 | 16 | once | TGTGCCAGCAGCGTAGCGGACAGGGGAGGTTCCTACGAGCAGTACTTC | CASSVADRGGSYEQYF
TRBJ1-1 | . | TRBV5-1 | 14 | . | TGCGCCAGCAGCTTGGGACCCGAGAACACTGAAGCTTTCTTT | CASSLGPENTEAFF
TRBJ2-2 | . | TRBV6-1 | 14 | . | TGTGCCAGCATGCTACTAACTAACACCGGGGAGCTGTTTTTT | CASMLLTNTGELFF
TRBJ1-2 | . | TRBV7-9 | 13 | . | TGTGCCAGCAGCTTCCCGGACTTGTATGGCTACACCTTC | CASSFPDLYGYTF
TRBJ1-1 | . | TRBV27 | 17 | once | TGTGCCAGCAGTTTATCGGGCAGGTTAAAGCTGAACACTGAAGCTTTCTTT | CASSLSGRLKLNTEAFF
TRBJ2-1 | TRBD2 | TRBV6-6 | 14 | . | TGTGCCAGCAGTTACACTAGCGGAAAAAATGAGCAGTTCTTC | CASSYTSGKNEQFF
TRBJ2-1 | . | TRBV30 | 16 | once | TGTGCCTGGAGTGTAAGGGACGTGAGCTCCTACAATGAGCAGTTCTTC | CAWSVRDVSSYNEQFF
TRBJ1-6 | . | TRBV30 | 14 | . | TGTGCCTGGAGTGTCGACCTGGCGGGTTCACCCCTCCACTTT | CAWSVDLAGSPLHF
TRBJ2-1 | . | TRBV5-1 | 15 | . | TGCGCCAGCAGCCTAGCCGGGCCGACCTACAATGAGCAGTTCTTC | CASSLAGPTYNEQFF
TRBJ1-5 | . | TRBV7-9 | 13 | . | TGTGCCAGCCAGGATGGGGGCAATCAGCCCCAGCATTTT | CASQDGGNQPQHF
TRBJ2-7 | TRBD1 | TRBV30 | 14 | . | TGTGCCTGGAGTAAAGGGACAGGGACCTACGAGCAGTACTTC | CAWSKGTGTYEQYF
TRBJ2-5 | . | TRBV4-3 | 13 | . | TGCGCCAGCAGCCAGCTAGCTTCAGAGACCCAGTACTTC | CASSQLASETQYF
TRBJ1-5 | TRBD1 | TRBV28 | 16 | . | TGTGCCAGCAGTTACTTCCGATCAGGGGGCGAGCAGCCCCAGCATTTT | CASSYFRSGGEQPQHF
TRBJ1-1 | TRBD1 | TRBV4-3 | 15 | few | TGCGCCAGCACCCTTGGGACAGGGGTGAACACTGAAGCTTTCTTT | CASTLGTGVNTEAFF
TRBJ2-1 | . | TRBV5-1 | 14 | . | TGCGCCAGCAGTCAGGGGGGGCCCTACAATGAGCAGTTCTTC | CASSQGGPYNEQFF
TRBJ2-3 | . | TRBV21-1 | 14 | . | TGTGCCAGCGTAATAGCGGGAGGCACAGATACGCAGTATTTT | CASVIAGGTDTQYF
TRBJ2-6 | . | TRBV11-2 | 16 | . | TGTGCCAGCAGCTCGGACGTTTTCTCTGGGGCCAACGTCCTGACTTTC | CASSSDVFSGANVLTF
TRBJ1-3 | . | TRBV19 | 16 | . | TGTGCCAGTAGTATTGGGTCCGCCCGCTCTGGAAACACCATATATTTT | CASSIGSARSGNTIYF
TRBJ2-5 | TRBD1 | TRBV7-2 | 15 | . | TGTGCCAGCAGCGTACCGGGACAGGGTCTGGAGACCCAGTACTTC | CASSVPGQGLETQYF
TRBJ1-4 | . | TRBV5-1 | 14 | . | TGCGCCAGCAGCCTGAAAACCCCGGATGAAAAACTGTTTTTT | CASSLKTPDEKLFF
TRBJ2-3 | TRBD1 | TRBV6-1 | 15 | . | TGTGCCAGCAGTGACGGGACAGGGGTCACAGATACGCAGTATTTT | CASSDGTGVTDTQYF
TRBJ1-4 | . | TRBV6-1 | 12 | . | TGTGCCAGCAGTGAACCAGTCGAAAAACTGTTTTTT | CASSEPVEKLFF
TRBJ1-2 | . | TRBV10-2 | 13 | . | TGCGCCAGCAGTGAGTCCACCGGAAACGGCTACACCTTC | CASSESTGNGYTF
TRBJ2-7 | TRBD1 | TRBV10-3 | 15 | . | TGTGCCACGAATCCCGGACAGGCCAGTACCTACGAGCAGTACTTC | CATNPGQASTYEQYF
TRBJ2-7 | . | TRBV27 | 14 | . | TGTGCCAGCAGTTTATATGGTGAAGCGTACGAGCAGTACTTC | CASSLYGEAYEQYF
TRBJ1-2 | . | TRBV5-6 | 15 | . | TGTGCCAGCAGCTTGATAGACCTGGCGGGCTATGGCTACACCTTC | CASSLIDLAGYGYTF
TRBJ2-2 | TRBD2 | TRBV9 | 17 | . | TGTGCCAGCAGCCCCCGACTAGCGGGAGAAAACACCGGGGAGCTGTTTTTT | CASSPRLAGENTGELFF
TRBJ1-3 | . | TRBV9 | 13 | . | TGTGCCAGCAGCGTAGATCTTGGAAACACCATATATTTT | CASSVDLGNTIYF
TRBJ2-5 | TRBD1 | TRBV14 | 15 | . | TGTGCCAGCAGCCAAGGGACAGGGACTGGGGAGACCCAGTACTTC | CASSQGTGTGETQYF
TRBJ1-3 | . | TRBV28 | 15 | . | TGTGCCAGCAGTTTTTCAACAGGGACAGGAAACACCATATATTTT | CASSFSTGTGNTIYF